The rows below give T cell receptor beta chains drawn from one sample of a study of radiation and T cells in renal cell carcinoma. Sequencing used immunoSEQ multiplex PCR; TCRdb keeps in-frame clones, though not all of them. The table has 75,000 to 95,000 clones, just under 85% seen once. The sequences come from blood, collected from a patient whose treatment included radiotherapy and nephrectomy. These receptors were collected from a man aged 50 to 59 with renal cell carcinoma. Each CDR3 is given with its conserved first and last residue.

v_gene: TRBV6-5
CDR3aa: CASSYRGGNSPLHF

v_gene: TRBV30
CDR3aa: CASLAGVRNEQFF

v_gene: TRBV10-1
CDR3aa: CASRLGMNTEAFF

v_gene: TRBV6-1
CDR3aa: CASSSSGSNNEQFF

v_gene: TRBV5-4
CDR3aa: CASSLGGGASYEQYF

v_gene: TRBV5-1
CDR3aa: CASSPLAETSTDTQYF

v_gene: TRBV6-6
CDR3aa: CASSLSGGASGELFF

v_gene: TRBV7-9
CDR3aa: CASSPTRVTEAFF

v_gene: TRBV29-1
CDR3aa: CSVEGASGGSGANVLTF

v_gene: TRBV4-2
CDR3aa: CASSQMLAGGGETQYF

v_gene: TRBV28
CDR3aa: CASSPPSYEQYF

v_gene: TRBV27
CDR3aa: CASSGLLSTDTQYF

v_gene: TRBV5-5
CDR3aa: CASSSPRGGPGTPNTGELFF

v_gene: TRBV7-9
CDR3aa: CASSSSGLAGAGELFF